The clone carrying this T cell receptor beta chain turned up a few times. The data were produced by immunoSEQ multiplex PCR, yet TCRdb's version contains in-frame clones alone and is incomplete. The sample has over 150,000 clones; around 79% are singletons. This entry comes from a study of blood T cell repertoires in COVID-19. V was clipped by 10 bases and J by 4 bases; unmatched bases: 4. The germline V gene encodes CDR1 MNHEY and CDR2 SVGAGI. CDR3 length: 12 residues. Sequenced input: peripheral blood. The clonotype comes from a man at least 80 years old with acute or convalescent COVID-19. The chain has TRBV6-5 and TRBJ2-3; 8 nucleotides match TRBD2. The CDR3 spells CATKTSADTQYF. Here the CDR3 DNA reads TGTGCCACCAAGACTAGCGCAGATACGCAGTATTTT.